Shown below are 27 T cell receptor beta chains from a single sample sequenced in a study of T cells after posttransplantation cyclophosphamide. The method was immunoSEQ multiplex PCR; TCRdb's version includes in-frame clones alone and lacks a portion of them. The sample is made up of some 38,000 clones, none counted only once. Specimen: PBMCs. Every receptor here comes from a man over 45 in good health, CMV-negative, and a related stem cell transplant donor.

As to this clone: Being one base from a much bigger clone, this may be a read error. The gene calls are TRBV6-5 and TRBJ2-2; D may be TRBD2 (5 bases). This CDR3 has 13 residues. The germline V gene encodes CDR1 MNHEY and CDR2 SVGAGI. CDR3 nucleotide sequence: TGTGCCAGCAGTAATGTTAAAATCGGGGAGCCGTTTTTT. It is translated as CASSNVKIGEPFF.

This clone appeared many times. This chain uses TRBV6-5 with TRBJ2-3, with 9 positions matching TRBD1. V lost 0 bases, J lost 2 bases, and 3 bases stayed unmatched. Germline assignment: CDR1 MNHEY and CDR2 SVGAGI. This CDR3 is built from 16 residues. The DNA of the CDR3 is TGTGCCAGCAGTTACTCGGGGACAGGGATCACAGATACGCAGTATTTT. Encoded protein: CASSYSGTGITDTQYF.

The gene calls are TRBV11-2 and TRBJ2-1; 8 positions agree with TRBD2. CDR1 is SGHAT, CDR2 FQNNGV, per germline. The V gene end was trimmed by 3 bases and the J gene end by 6 bases; junction bases not matched to a gene: 10. The CDR3 runs to 16 residues. Here the CDR3 reads CASSFGGRHWGNEQFF. The DNA of the CDR3 is TGTGCCAGCAGCTTCGGCGGGAGGCACTGGGGCAATGAGCAGTTCTTC. The full variable domain, rest sourced from reference TRBV11-2 and TRBJ2-1, is EAGVAQSPRYKIIEKRQSVAFWCNPISGHATLYWYQQILGQGPKLLIQFQNNGVVDDSQLPKDRFSAERLKGVDSTLKIQPAKLEDSAVYLCASSFGGRHWGNEQFFGPGTRLTVL.

This clone was recorded a few times. The chain has TRBV9 and TRBJ1-1; unclear D gene. CDR1 and CDR2 (germline): SGDLS, YYNGEE. The CDR3 extends over 14 amino acids. Trimming stripped 3 bases from V and 1 base from J, with 10 bases between. This CDR3 reads CASSGAGTNTEAFF. The CDR3 nucleotides are TGTGCCAGCAGCGGGGCGGGAACGAACACTGAAGCTTTCTTT.

This clone was counted many times. This chain joins TRBV28 and TRBJ2-7; 7 nucleotides match TRBD2. The germline V gene encodes CDR1 MDHEN and CDR2 SYDVKM. This CDR3 comprises 12 residues. V was clipped by 8 bases and J by 6 bases; unmatched bases: 7. As DNA, the CDR3 is TGTGCCAGCCGGGACTATCGTCCCGAGCAGTACTTC. It codes for CASRDYRPEQYF.

This clone was seen repeatedly, ten times or more. This chain uses TRBV5-4 with TRBJ2-3, with TRBD1 matching over 10 bases. Trimming removed 2 bases from V and 3 bases from J; junction bases left unmatched: 6. The CDR3 has 16 amino acids. Germline V gives CDR1 SGHNT, CDR2 YYREEE (reference sequence). In nucleotides, the CDR3 is TGTGCCAGCAGCTTACCTACGGGACAGGGGACAGATACGCAGTATTTT. Its translation is CASSLPTGQGTDTQYF.

For the CDR3, the DNA is TGTGCCAGCAGCTTAGCGCTAAGACAGGTTCCCTACGAGCAGTACTTC. Amino acids: CASSLALRQVPYEQYF. The chain joins TRBV7-9 to TRBJ2-7; possibly TRBD1 for D (6 bases). The CDR3 runs 16 residues. Trimming stripped 0 bases from V and 2 bases from J, with 14 bases between. CDR1 and CDR2 (germline): SEHNR, FQNEAQ (reference sequence).

This clone was seen repeatedly, ten times or more. The chain combines TRBV25-1 with TRBJ2-4; tentative D call: TRBD1 (7 bases). This CDR3 is built from 14 residues. Per germline, CDR1 MGHDK and CDR2 SYGVNS. The germline V and J ends were trimmed by 3 bases and 5 bases, with 11 bases remaining between them. CDR3 sequence reads: CASSDSGGQNIQYF. CDR3 sequence (DNA): TGTGCCAGCAGTGATTCAGGGGGGCAAAACATTCAGTACTTC.

This clone was observed at least ten times. This chain uses TRBV30 with TRBJ1-1; 7 bases fit TRBD1. With 2 bases clipped from V and 4 bases from J, the junction kept 4 bases outside the gene matches. This CDR3 has 13 residues. Germline V gene sequence: CDR1 GTSNPN, CDR2 SVGIG (reference sequence). CDR3 sequence (DNA): TGTGCCTGGAGTACAGGGGTAGGCACTGAAGCTTTCTTT. Protein sequence: CAWSTGVGTEAFF.

This clone came up many times. The genes are TRBV13 and TRBJ1-2, with 9 bases fitting TRBD1. The CDR3 sequence is 16 residues long. J gave up 8 bases and V 5 bases, and 15 bases lay outside the gene matches. Germline lookup yields CDR1 PRHDT and CDR2 FYEKMQ (reference sequence). The chain's CDR3 is CASSTRRATGQGGYTF. CDR3 DNA: TGTGCCAGCAGCACAAGGCGAGCCACGGGACAGGGCGGCTACACCTTC.

This clone occurred many times. The V call is TRBV6-5, the J call TRBJ2-7; D is possibly TRBD2 (5 bases). This CDR3 contains 15 residues. The germline gives CDR1 MNHEY, CDR2 SVGAGI. Trimming removed 0 bases at V and 0 bases at J, with 9 bases between. The CDR3 loop reads CASSYSGGSSYEQYF. The CDR3 DNA follows: TGTGCCAGCAGTTACTCGGGTGGGAGCTCCTACGAGCAGTACTTC.

This clone was recorded at least ten times. The V and J genes are TRBV19 and TRBJ2-7; 7 positions match TRBD2. The CDR3 has 15 residues. The germline CDR1 and CDR2 sequences are LNHDA and SQIVND (reference sequence). Germline trimming cut 0 bases from V and 6 bases from J; bases unmatched to any gene: 8. CDR3 residues: CASSIDLGTGGEQYF. CDR3 DNA sequence: TGTGCCAGTAGTATAGATCTGGGCACGGGGGGCGAGCAGTACTTC.

The sample holds many counts of this clone. The V and J genes are TRBV19 and TRBJ2-5; 7 bases map to TRBD1. Unmatched junction bases numbered 3, after V lost 5 bases and J lost 0 bases. The CDR3 has 14 residues. Germline lookup yields CDR1 LNHDA and CDR2 SQIVND (reference sequence). CDR3 loop: CASSVTGYQETQYF. CDR3 nucleotide sequence: TGTGCCAGTAGTGTGACAGGGTACCAAGAGACCCAGTACTTC.

The chain couples TRBV11-3 to TRBJ2-5; 10 bases line up with TRBD1. The CDR3 has 16 amino acids. V lost 0 bases, J lost 5 bases, and 6 bases stayed unmatched. Germline V gene sequence: CDR1 SGHNT, CDR2 YENEEA. CDR3 in amino acids: CASSLEGTGVTETQYF. CDR3 coding DNA: TGTGCCAGCAGCTTAGAGGGGACAGGGGTGACTGAGACCCAGTACTTC.

This clone was counted at least ten times. Mismatch with germline at one junction end may stem from a read error. J is TRBJ1-1 and V is TRBV7-7; no reliable D call. The CDR3 sequence is 13 residues long. The germline V gene encodes CDR1 SSHAT and CDR2 FNYEAQ (reference sequence). The CDR3 bases are TGTGCTAGCAGCTTAGGTCGCAGGACTGAAGCTTTCTTT. Amino acids: CASSLGRRTEAFF.

This clone was detected many times. The chain joins TRBV10-3 to TRBJ2-5, with 7 bases aligning to TRBD1. V lost 5 bases, J lost 2 bases, and 2 bases stayed unmatched. The germline V gene encodes CDR1 ENHRY and CDR2 SYGVKD. This CDR3 spans 13 amino acids. The CDR3 coding sequence is TGTGCCATCAGTCAGACAGGGCAAGAGACCCAGTACTTC. Amino acid sequence: CAISQTGQETQYF.

This clone was counted at least ten times. J is TRBJ1-2 and V is TRBV29-1; 9 nucleotides line up with TRBD1. Germline V gene sequence: CDR1 SQVTM, CDR2 ANQGSEA. The CDR3 sequence is 15 residues long. The V and J ends lost 4 bases and 3 bases, in that order; junction bases with no gene match: 9. The CDR3 sequence: CSVAGGQGDYYGYTF. The CDR3 DNA follows: TGCAGCGTTGCTGGGGGACAGGGTGACTACTATGGCTACACCTTC.

This clone was observed many times. The chain recombines TRBV5-4 with TRBJ2-7; D is possibly TRBD1 (6 bases). Trimming took 4 bases from V and 7 from J, leaving 24 bases between them. Per germline, CDR1 SGHNT and CDR2 YYREEE (reference sequence). The CDR3 runs 16 residues. CDR3 coding DNA: TGTGCCAGCAGCCCGCGGGTGACAGGTGGGGCGGTTGAGCAGTACTTC. Its translation: CASSPRVTGGAVEQYF.

This clone was seen at least ten times. V gene TRBV15 combines with J gene TRBJ2-3; the D gene is possibly TRBD2 (5 bases). The ends were cut back, 1 base at V and 0 bases at J, with 8 bases in the middle. This CDR3 is 15 amino acids long. The V gene's germline CDR1 is LNHNV and CDR2 YYDKDF (reference sequence). CDR3 loop: CATSRAGLSTDTQYF. The DNA for the CDR3 is TGTGCCACCAGCAGAGCAGGACTCAGCACAGATACGCAGTATTTT.

This clone was recorded at least ten times. The J gene is TRBJ2-2, the V gene TRBV7-9, with TRBD2 matching 9 bases. CDR3 size: 16 residues. The trim removed 5 bases at V and 5 bases at J, leaving 9 bases unmatched. Per germline, CDR1 SEHNR and CDR2 FQNEAQ (reference sequence). In DNA, the CDR3 is TGTGCCAGCAGCGCCCAACTAGCGGGCTCGACCGGGGAGCTGTTTTTT. This sequence encodes CASSAQLAGSTGELFF. The complete variable domain, with remaining parts taken from reference TRBV7-9 and TRBJ2-2, reads DTGVSQNPRHKITKRGQNVTFRCDPISEHNRLYWYRQTLGQGPEFLTYFQNEAQLEKSRLLSDRFSAERPKGSFSTLEIQRTEQGDSAMYLCASSAQLAGSTGELFFGEGSRLTVL.

This clone was observed at least ten times. The chain carries TRBV6-1 and TRBJ2-1; TRBD1 might be the D (6 bases). Germline CDR1 and CDR2: MNHNS and SASEGT. With 7 bases removed from V and 7 bases from J, the gap between germline ends came to 20 bases. The CDR3 is 15 residues long. The CDR3 is CASMTRGTPLNEQFF. The DNA for the CDR3 is TGTGCCAGCATGACAAGGGGGACACCATTAAATGAGCAGTTCTTC.

This clone was picked up many times. V gene TRBV15 combines with J gene TRBJ2-7; 7 bases are a match to TRBD1. V shed 1 base, J shed 3 bases, and the junction held 6 bases outside the gene matches. The length of the CDR3 is 15 residues. CDR1 is LNHNV and CDR2 is YYDKDF in the germline V gene (reference sequence). In DNA form, the CDR3 reads TGTGCCACCAGCAGAGGGACAGGATCCGTCTACGAGCAGTACTTC. This gives the protein CATSRGTGSVYEQYF.

The sample holds many counts of this clone. CDR3 residues: CASSPVPNTEAFF. The CDR3 DNA is TGTGCCAGCAGTCCAGTCCCGAACACTGAAGCTTTCTTT. The V call is TRBV28, the J call TRBJ1-1; no firm D call. The germline gives CDR1 MDHEN, CDR2 SYDVKM. V was shortened by 5 bases and J by 1 base, with 8 bases between the two germline ends. The CDR3 sequence is 13 residues long.

This clone was counted between two and nine times. The genes are TRBV9 and TRBJ1-2, with D tentatively TRBD1 (6 bases). In germline, CDR1 is SGDLS, CDR2 YYNGEE. V dropped 0 bases and J dropped 3 bases, with 12 bases sitting between them. CDR3 length: 15 amino acids. The CDR3 is CASSVEGGGDYGYTF. The CDR3 region has the DNA TGTGCCAGCAGCGTAGAAGGGGGGGGCGACTATGGCTACACCTTC. Looking up the rest from reference TRBV9 and TRBJ1-2 gives the full variable domain: DSGVTQTPKHLITATGQRVTLRCSPRSGDLSVYWYQQSLDQGLQFLIQYYNGEERAKGNILERFSAQQFPDLHSELNLSSLELGDSALYFCASSVEGGGDYGYTFGSGTRLTVV.

This clone was observed many times. This chain links TRBV2 with TRBJ1-2; D remains ambiguous. V lost 3 bases to trimming and J lost 1 base, with 12 bases between them. The germline V gene has CDR1 SNHLY and CDR2 FYNNEI. The CDR3 is 15 residues long. CDR3 residues: CASSDLPRSNYGYTF. The CDR3 coding sequence is TGTGCCAGCAGTGATCTCCCACGGAGTAACTATGGCTACACCTTC.

This clone was picked up many times. This rearrangement joins TRBV28 to TRBJ2-7, with 8 bases matching TRBD2. After removal of 8 bases from V and 3 bases from J, the junction contained 9 bases not matched to a gene. The CDR3 spans 14 residues. Germline loops: CDR1 MDHEN, CDR2 SYDVKM. The CDR3 DNA reads TGTGCCAGCCATAGCAACGGGAGGGTCTACGAGCAGTACTTC. Its translation: CASHSNGRVYEQYF. The whole variable domain, remainder taken from reference TRBV28 and TRBJ2-7, is DVKVTQSSRYLVKRTGEKVFLECVQDMDHENMFWYRQDPGLGLRLIYFSYDVKMKEKGDIPEGYSVSREKKERFSLILESASTNQTSMYLCASHSNGRVYEQYFGPGTRLTVT.

This clone was recorded many times. V usage is TRBV5-6 and J usage is TRBJ2-7; 8 bases line up with TRBD2. There are 15 residues in the CDR3. The germline gives CDR1 SGHDT, CDR2 YYEEEE. Losses at the gene ends were 0 bases for V and 3 bases for J; bases not matched to a gene: 5. The CDR3 coding sequence is TGTGCCAGCAGCTTGGGGTTAGCGGGAAACTACGAGCAGTACTTC. Translation gives CASSLGLAGNYEQYF.